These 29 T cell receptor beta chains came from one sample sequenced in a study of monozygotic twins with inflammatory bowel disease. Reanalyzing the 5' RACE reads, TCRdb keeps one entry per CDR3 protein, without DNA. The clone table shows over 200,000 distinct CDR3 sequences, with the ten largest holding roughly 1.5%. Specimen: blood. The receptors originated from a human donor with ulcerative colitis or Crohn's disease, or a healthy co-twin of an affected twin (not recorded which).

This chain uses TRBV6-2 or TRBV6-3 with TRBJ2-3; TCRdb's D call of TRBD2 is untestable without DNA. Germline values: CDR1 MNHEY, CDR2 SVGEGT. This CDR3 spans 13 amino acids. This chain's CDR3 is CASKRDGTDTQYF.

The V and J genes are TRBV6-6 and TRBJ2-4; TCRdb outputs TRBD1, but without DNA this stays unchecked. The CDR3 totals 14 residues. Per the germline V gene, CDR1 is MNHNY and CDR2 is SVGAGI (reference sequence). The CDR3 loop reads CASSPTGVRWIQYF.

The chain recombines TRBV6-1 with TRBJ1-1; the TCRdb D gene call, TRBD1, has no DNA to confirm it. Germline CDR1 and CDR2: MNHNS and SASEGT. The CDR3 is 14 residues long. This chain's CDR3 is CASGNRGTNTEAFF.

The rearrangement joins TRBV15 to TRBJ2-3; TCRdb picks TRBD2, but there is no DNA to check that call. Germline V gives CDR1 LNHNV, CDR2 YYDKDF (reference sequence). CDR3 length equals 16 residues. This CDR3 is CATSSRLAGERDTQYF.

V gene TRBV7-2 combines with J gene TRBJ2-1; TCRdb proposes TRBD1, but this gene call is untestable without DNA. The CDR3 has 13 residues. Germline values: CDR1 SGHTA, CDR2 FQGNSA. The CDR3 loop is CASSIGQDNEQFF. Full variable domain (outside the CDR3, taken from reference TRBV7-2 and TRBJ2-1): GAGVSQSPSNKVTEKGKDVELRCDPISGHTALYWYRQSLGQGLEFLIYFQGNSAPDKSGLPSDRFSAERTGGSVSTLTIQRTQQEDSAVYLCASSIGQDNEQFFGPGTRLTVL.

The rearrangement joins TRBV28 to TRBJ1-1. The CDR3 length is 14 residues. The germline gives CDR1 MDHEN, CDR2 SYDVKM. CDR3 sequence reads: CASSPTRMSTGAFF.

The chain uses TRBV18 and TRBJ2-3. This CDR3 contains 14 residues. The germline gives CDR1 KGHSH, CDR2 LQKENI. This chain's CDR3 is CASSPSQNTDTQYF. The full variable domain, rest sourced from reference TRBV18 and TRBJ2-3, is NAGVMQNPRHLVRRRGQEARLRCSPMKGHSHVYWYRQLPEEGLKFMVYLQKENIIDESGMPKERFSAEFPKEGPSILRIQQVVRGDSAAYFCASSPSQNTDTQYFGPGTRLTVL.

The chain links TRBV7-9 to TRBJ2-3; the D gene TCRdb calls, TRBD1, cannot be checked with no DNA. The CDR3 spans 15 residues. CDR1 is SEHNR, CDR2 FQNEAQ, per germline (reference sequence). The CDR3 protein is CASTVRQGGSDTQYF.

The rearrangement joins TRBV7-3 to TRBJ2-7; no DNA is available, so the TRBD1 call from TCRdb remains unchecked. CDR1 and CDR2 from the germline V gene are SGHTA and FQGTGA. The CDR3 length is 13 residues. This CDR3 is CASSSEAGDEQYF.

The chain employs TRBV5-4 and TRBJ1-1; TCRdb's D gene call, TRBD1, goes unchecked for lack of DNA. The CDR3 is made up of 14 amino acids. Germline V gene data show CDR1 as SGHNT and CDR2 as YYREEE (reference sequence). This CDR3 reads CASSLDPGRTEAFF.

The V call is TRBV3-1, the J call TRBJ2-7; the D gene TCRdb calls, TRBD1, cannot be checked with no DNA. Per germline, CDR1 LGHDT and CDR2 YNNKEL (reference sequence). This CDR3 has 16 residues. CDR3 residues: CASSQERARGPYEQYF.

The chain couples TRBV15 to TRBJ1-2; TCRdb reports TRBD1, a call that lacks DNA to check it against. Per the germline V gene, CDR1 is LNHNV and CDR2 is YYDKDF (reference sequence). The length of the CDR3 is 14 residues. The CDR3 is CATSRDRTGDGYTF.

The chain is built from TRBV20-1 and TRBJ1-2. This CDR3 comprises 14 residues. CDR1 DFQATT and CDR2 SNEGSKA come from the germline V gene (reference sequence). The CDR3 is CSARDGGTLEGYTF.

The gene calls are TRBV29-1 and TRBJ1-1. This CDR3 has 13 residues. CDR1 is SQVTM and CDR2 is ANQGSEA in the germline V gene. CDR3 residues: CSVRVDMNTEAFF.

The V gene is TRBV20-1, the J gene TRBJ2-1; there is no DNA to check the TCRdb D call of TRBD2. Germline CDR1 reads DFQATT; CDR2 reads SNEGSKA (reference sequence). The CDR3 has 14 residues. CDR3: CSARGDSIYNEQFF.

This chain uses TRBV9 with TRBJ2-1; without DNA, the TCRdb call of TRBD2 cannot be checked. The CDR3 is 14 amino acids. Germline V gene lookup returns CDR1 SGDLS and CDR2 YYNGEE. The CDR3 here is CASSPPGGGGRMFF. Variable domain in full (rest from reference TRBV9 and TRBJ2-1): DSGVTQTPKHLITATGQRVTLRCSPRSGDLSVYWYQQSLDQGLQFLIQYYNGEERAKGNILERFSAQQFPDLHSELNLSSLELGDSALYFCASSPPGGGGRMFFGPGTRLTVL.

CDR3 sequence reads: CASTIYRGGLNGELFF. V and J are TRBV5-5 and TRBJ2-2; TCRdb calls TRBD1, which cannot be checked without DNA. CDR3 size: 16 residues. Germline V gene data show CDR1 as SGHKS and CDR2 as YYEKEE (reference sequence).

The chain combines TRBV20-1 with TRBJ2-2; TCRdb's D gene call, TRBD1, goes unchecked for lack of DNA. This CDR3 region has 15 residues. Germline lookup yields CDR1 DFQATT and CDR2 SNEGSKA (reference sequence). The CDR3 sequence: CSARDSDSLAGELFF.

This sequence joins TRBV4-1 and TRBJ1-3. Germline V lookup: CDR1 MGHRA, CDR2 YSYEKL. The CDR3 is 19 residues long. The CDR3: CASSQGRFLTNRSGNTIYF.

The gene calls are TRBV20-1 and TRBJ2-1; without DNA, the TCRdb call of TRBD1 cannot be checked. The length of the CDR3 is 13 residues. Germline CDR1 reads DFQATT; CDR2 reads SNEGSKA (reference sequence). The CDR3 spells CSAPRGGHNEQFF.

This CDR3 reads CASRGEGNEQYF. The genes are TRBV5-1 and TRBJ2-7; TCRdb picks TRBD1, but there is no DNA to check that call. CDR1 is SGHRS, CDR2 YFSETQ, per germline. The CDR3 extends over 12 amino acids. Supplemented by reference TRBV5-1 and TRBJ2-7, the full variable domain reads KAGVTQTPRYLIKTRGQQVTLSCSPISGHRSVSWYQQTPGQGLQFLFEYFSETQRNKGNFPGRFSGRQFSNSRSEMNVSTLELGDSALYLCASRGEGNEQYFGPGTRLTVT.

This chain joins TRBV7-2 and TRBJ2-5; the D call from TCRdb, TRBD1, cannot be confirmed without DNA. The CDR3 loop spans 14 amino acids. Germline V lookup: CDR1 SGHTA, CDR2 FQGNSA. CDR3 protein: CASSPRTHQETQYF.

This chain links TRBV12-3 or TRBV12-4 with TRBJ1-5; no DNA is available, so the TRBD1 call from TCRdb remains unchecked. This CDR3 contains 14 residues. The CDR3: CASRRRQGAQPQHF.

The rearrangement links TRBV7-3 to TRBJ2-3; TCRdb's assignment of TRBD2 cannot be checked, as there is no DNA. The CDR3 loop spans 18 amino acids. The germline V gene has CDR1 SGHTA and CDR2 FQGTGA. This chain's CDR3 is CASSLLPLTSGDTDTQYF. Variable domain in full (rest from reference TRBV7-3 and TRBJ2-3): GAGVSQTPSNKVTEKGKYVELRCDPISGHTALYWYRQSLGQGPEFLIYFQGTGAADDSGLPNDRFFAVRPEGSVSTLKIQRTERGDSAVYLCASSLLPLTSGDTDTQYFGPGTRLTVL.

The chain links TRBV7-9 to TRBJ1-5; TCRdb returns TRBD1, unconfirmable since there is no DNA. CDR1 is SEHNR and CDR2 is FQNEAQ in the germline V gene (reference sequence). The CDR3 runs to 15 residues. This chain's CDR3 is CASSRGTAINRPQHF. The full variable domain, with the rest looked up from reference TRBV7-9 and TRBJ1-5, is DTGVSQNPRHKITKRGQNVTFRCDPISEHNRLYWYRQTLGQGPEFLTYFQNEAQLEKSRLLSDRFSAERPKGSFSTLEIQRTEQGDSAMYLCASSRGTAINRPQHFGDGTRLSIL.

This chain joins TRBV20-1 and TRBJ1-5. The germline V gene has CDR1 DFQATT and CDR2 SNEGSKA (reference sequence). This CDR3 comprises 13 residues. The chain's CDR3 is CSASSVLDQPQHF.

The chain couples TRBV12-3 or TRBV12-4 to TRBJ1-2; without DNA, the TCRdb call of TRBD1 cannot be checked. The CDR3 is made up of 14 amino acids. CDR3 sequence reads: CASSPWDRGYGYTF.

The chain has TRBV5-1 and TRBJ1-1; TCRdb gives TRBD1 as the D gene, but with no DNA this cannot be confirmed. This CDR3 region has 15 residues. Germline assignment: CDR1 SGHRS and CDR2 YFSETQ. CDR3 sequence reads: CASSLRRMGDTEAFF.

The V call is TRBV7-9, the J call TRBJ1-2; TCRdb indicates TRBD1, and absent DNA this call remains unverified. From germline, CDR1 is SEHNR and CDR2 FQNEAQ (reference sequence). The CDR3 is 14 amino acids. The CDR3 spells CASSLGQGVRGYTF.